This T cell receptor beta chain was recorded in a study of T cells in Graves' hyperthyroidism and ophthalmopathy. With 5 bases removed from V and 7 bases from J, the gap between germline ends came to 18 bases. Germline V gene data show CDR1 as DFQATT and CDR2 as SNEGSKA (reference sequence). The CDR3 loop spans 13 amino acids. This clonotype was counted many times. It was RNA transcripts that yielded the amplified TCR beta CDR3 regions. The HTBI primer set was used in a first-round RT-PCR of the TCR CDR3. TCRdb processed the multiplex PCR reads anew with MiXCR; each CDR3 protein has one entry. The table lists roughly 660,000 distinct CDR3 sequences, roughly 17% of them singletons.

This TCR was sampled from a man over 45 with Graves' hyperthyroidism. The sequenced material came from blood. The J gene is TRBJ2-7, the V gene TRBV20-1; D is undetermined. CDR3 in amino acids: CSAPGPSLREQYF. Here the CDR3 DNA reads TGCAGTGCTCCGGGTCCTTCTTTAAGGGAGCAGTACTTC.